This is a list of T cell receptor beta chains from one sample in a study of vaccination and CD4 T cells after COVID-19. These receptors' targets are unknown. TCRdb re-analysed the PCR reads in MiXCR, keeping a single row per CDR3 protein. The table has about 25,000 distinct CDR3 sequences, 28% seen once. The sample consisted of CD4+ T cells from blood, cultured in vitro, taken about 7 months after SARS-CoV-2 vaccination. These receptors originate from a human donor who had recovered from COVID-19. Both conserved end residues are part of each CDR3. Fields, in order: clone size, V gene, J gene, D gene, CDR3 protein, CDR3 DNA. The D gene is left open where the match is weak. Where a row states a size, it is once, few, many or the class of an expanded clone; other rows omit it.

clone_size: NA
v_call: TRBV7-9
j_call: TRBJ2-1
d_call: TRBD1
cdr3_aa: CASSSGQGDEQFF
cdr3_nt: TGTGCCAGCAGCTCGGGACAGGGAGATGAGCAGTTCTTC

clone_size: few
v_call: TRBV7-2
j_call: TRBJ2-1
d_call: TRBD2
cdr3_aa: CASSPTGLAGAGEQFF
cdr3_nt: TGTGCCAGCAGCCCCACGGGACTAGCGGGAGCGGGGGAGCAGTTCTTC

clone_size: NA
v_call: TRBV20-1
j_call: TRBJ2-6
d_call: NA
cdr3_aa: CSARDRTVGANVLTF
cdr3_nt: TGCAGTGCTAGAGATAGGACCGTGGGAGCCAACGTCCTGACTTTC

clone_size: NA
v_call: TRBV14
j_call: TRBJ2-5
d_call: TRBD1
cdr3_aa: CANPGTEGRRWETQYF
cdr3_nt: TGTGCCAACCCAGGGACAGAGGGACGTCGATGGGAGACCCAGTACTTC

clone_size: few
v_call: TRBV7-9
j_call: TRBJ2-1
d_call: NA
cdr3_aa: CASSLSRALHNEQFF
cdr3_nt: TGTGCCAGCAGCTTATCTCGGGCCCTTCACAATGAGCAGTTCTTC

clone_size: NA
v_call: TRBV27
j_call: TRBJ2-3
d_call: NA
cdr3_aa: CASSLSSQGGTDTQYF
cdr3_nt: TGTGCCAGCAGTTTATCGAGTCAGGGGGGTACAGATACGCAGTATTTT

clone_size: NA
v_call: TRBV7-6
j_call: TRBJ1-2
d_call: NA
cdr3_aa: CASSLDANYGYTF
cdr3_nt: TGTGCCAGCAGCTTGGACGCTAACTATGGCTACACCTTC

clone_size: NA
v_call: TRBV18
j_call: TRBJ2-7
d_call: TRBD2
cdr3_aa: CASSPSGGDSYEQYF
cdr3_nt: TGTGCCAGCTCACCGAGCGGGGGGGACTCCTACGAGCAGTACTTC

clone_size: NA
v_call: TRBV11-1
j_call: TRBJ2-1
d_call: TRBD2
cdr3_aa: CASSFRLAGGVEQFF
cdr3_nt: TGTGCCAGCAGCTTCCGACTAGCGGGGGGTGTGGAGCAGTTCTTC

clone_size: few
v_call: TRBV4-2
j_call: TRBJ2-2
d_call: NA
cdr3_aa: CASSQEGRETGELFF
cdr3_nt: TGTGCCAGCAGCCAAGAGGGCAGGGAGACCGGGGAGCTGTTTTTT

clone_size: few
v_call: TRBV7-7
j_call: TRBJ2-5
d_call: NA
cdr3_aa: CASSLEGQETQYF
cdr3_nt: TGTGCCAGCAGCTTAGAAGGCCAAGAGACCCAGTACTTC

clone_size: NA
v_call: TRBV28
j_call: TRBJ2-3
d_call: TRBD2
cdr3_aa: CASSLLSGRIDTQYF
cdr3_nt: TGTGCCAGCAGTTTACTTAGCGGGAGGATAGATACGCAGTATTTT

clone_size: few
v_call: TRBV7-9
j_call: TRBJ1-1
d_call: NA
cdr3_aa: CAQPPQTGSYAMNTEAFF
cdr3_nt: TGTGCGCAGCCCCCACAAACAGGGTCGTATGCCATGAACACTGAAGCTTTCTTT

clone_size: medium-sized
v_call: TRBV20-1
j_call: TRBJ2-1
d_call: TRBD2
cdr3_aa: CSARVPSGTSYNEQFF
cdr3_nt: TGCAGTGCTAGAGTCCCTAGCGGGACTTCCTACAATGAGCAGTTCTTC

clone_size: NA
v_call: TRBV6-2/TRBV6-3
j_call: TRBJ2-7
d_call: NA
cdr3_aa: CASSYSVYEQYF
cdr3_nt: TGTGCCAGCAGTTACTCCGTCTACGAGCAGTACTTC